Listed here are 12 T cell receptor beta chains from one sample, sequenced in a study of stem cell transplantation in POMP-related autoinflammatory disease. The assay was immunoSEQ multiplex PCR, and TCRdb's table has in-frame clones only and misses some. The data contain 25,000 to 40,000 clones, just over 85% of them singletons. The sample was CD4+ T cells from PBMCs, taken before stem cell transplantation. The receptor set was obtained from a human donor with POMP-related autoinflammation and immune dysregulation (PRAID).

V usage is TRBV9 and J usage is TRBJ2-3, with 8 bases that match TRBD1. V lost 0 bases, J lost 2 bases, and 5 bases stayed unmatched. CDR1 and CDR2 (germline): SGDLS, YYNGEE. The CDR3 covers 16 residues. Written as DNA, the CDR3 is TGTGCCAGCAGCGTAGAATGGACAGGGAACACAGATACGCAGTATTTT. Its protein is CASSVEWTGNTDTQYF.

The chain recombines TRBV9 with TRBJ2-3; TRBD2 matches 9 bases. With 0 bases clipped from V and 0 bases from J, the junction kept 11 bases outside the gene matches. Germline CDR1 reads SGDLS; CDR2 reads YYNGEE. This CDR3 has 19 residues. CDR3: CASSVDPAGGALSTDTQYF. The CDR3 nucleotides read TGTGCCAGCAGCGTAGATCCAGCGGGGGGCGCACTTAGCACAGATACGCAGTATTTT. Filled out from reference TRBV9 and TRBJ2-3, the complete variable domain reads DSGVTQTPKHLITATGQRVTLRCSPRSGDLSVYWYQQSLDQGLQFLIQYYNGEERAKGNILERFSAQQFPDLHSELNLSSLELGDSALYFCASSVDPAGGALSTDTQYFGPGTRLTVL.

The chain is built from TRBV6-5 and TRBJ2-7; 11 bases line up with TRBD2. Germline-derived CDR1 and CDR2 are MNHEY and SVGAGI. Unmatched junction bases numbered 9, after V lost 4 bases and J lost 4 bases. This CDR3 has 16 amino acids. The CDR3 DNA sequence: TGTGCCAGCAGTTCCTTCAGACCTAGCGGGAGGTACGAGCAGTACTTC. Protein product: CASSSFRPSGRYEQYF.

V usage is TRBV29-1 and J usage is TRBJ2-2; TRBD1 aligns across 8 bases. J gave up 2 bases and V 3 bases, and 5 bases lay outside the gene matches. The CDR3 consists of 15 residues. CDR1 SQVTM and CDR2 ANQGSEA come from the germline V gene. CDR3 DNA: TGCAGCGTTGAGGCCCAGGGGGCAAACACCGGGGAGCTGTTTTTT. It codes for CSVEAQGANTGELFF.

This clone occurred once. This chain connects TRBV6-1 to TRBJ2-1; no clear D. The V gene's germline CDR1 is MNHNS and CDR2 SASEGT. Trimming took 8 bases from V and 8 from J, leaving 13 bases between them. The CDR3 covers 12 residues. CDR3 DNA: TGTGCCAGCGCTTTTTCTAGATATGAGCAGTTCTTC. The encoded protein is CASAFSRYEQFF.

The CDR3 is CASSLASPAAPGELFF. CDR3 bases: TGCGCCAGCAGCTTGGCTTCCCCCGCCGCCCCCGGGGAGCTGTTTTTT. V gene TRBV5-1 combines with J gene TRBJ2-2; D is ambiguous. This CDR3 spans 16 amino acids. CDR1 and CDR2 from the germline V gene are SGHRS and YFSETQ. The V gene lost 0 bases and the J gene lost 6 bases, with 15 bases spanning the gap.

J is TRBJ2-2 and V is TRBV7-3, with TRBD1 matching 7 bases. V gave up 4 bases and J gave up 1 base; unmatched junction bases: 3. The CDR3 is 15 residues long. Germline-derived CDR1 and CDR2 are SGHTA and FQGTGA. CDR3 bases: TGTGCCAGCAGCTCCGACAGGGTGAACACCGGGGAGCTGTTTTTT. Translating it yields CASSSDRVNTGELFF.

The chain uses TRBV10-1 and TRBJ2-3; 8 nucleotides line up with TRBD2. Germline CDR1 WNHNN, CDR2 SYGVQD (reference sequence). This CDR3 comprises 14 residues. V shed 3 bases, J shed 3 bases, and the junction held 2 bases outside the gene matches. The CDR3 bases are TGCGCCAGCAGTGATAGCGGGAAAACAGATACGCAGTATTTT. Amino acids: CASSDSGKTDTQYF.

V usage is TRBV5-1 and J usage is TRBJ2-3; possibly TRBD2 for D (5 bases). The CDR3 spans 14 residues. Trimming cost V 4 bases and J 2 bases, with 11 bases left between them. Per germline, CDR1 SGHRS and CDR2 YFSETQ. The CDR3 DNA follows: TGCGCCAGCAGCCAAGGACTGATCACAGATACGCAGTATTTT. Its translation: CASSQGLITDTQYF. The full variable domain, with the rest looked up from reference TRBV5-1 and TRBJ2-3, is KAGVTQTPRYLIKTRGQQVTLSCSPISGHRSVSWYQQTPGQGLQFLFEYFSETQRNKGNFPGRFSGRQFSNSRSEMNVSTLELGDSALYLCASSQGLITDTQYFGPGTRLTVL.

This sequence joins TRBV5-6 and TRBJ1-4; maybe TRBD1 (6 bases). V was cut by 4 bases and J by 7 bases, with 17 bases left in between. The CDR3 contains 15 residues. Per germline, CDR1 SGHDT and CDR2 YYEEEE. The CDR3 loop is CASSPSGGLGEKLFF. In DNA form, the CDR3 reads TGTGCCAGCAGCCCTAGTGGGGGGCTGGGTGAAAAACTGTTTTTT.

This chain uses TRBV6-1 with TRBJ1-1; perhaps TRBD1 as D (5 bases). From germline, CDR1 is MNHNS and CDR2 SASEGT. The CDR3 consists of 13 residues. V was trimmed by 6 bases and J by 0 bases, leaving 8 bases between them. The CDR3 loop reads CASRTAMNTEAFF. The CDR3 DNA is TGTGCCAGCAGGACAGCCATGAACACTGAAGCTTTCTTT.

This clone has just one count. The V and J genes are TRBV27 and TRBJ2-1; 14 nucleotides align to TRBD2. The CDR3 spans 17 residues. Germline CDR1 is MNHEY and CDR2 is SMNVEV (reference sequence). V shed 6 bases and J 1 base; nucleotides not matched to a gene: 5. CDR3 sequence (DNA): TGTGCCAGCAGCTCCGGGACTAGCGGGAGATCCTACAATGAGCAGTTCTTC. Protein product: CASSSGTSGRSYNEQFF.